One sample yielded the 26 T cell receptor beta chains listed below, sequenced in a study of blood T cells in healthy people across ages. Together with a sample-barcoded 5' primer, a J-beta primer mix was included in a second PCR lasting about 7 to 11 cycles. TCRdb ran MiXCR on the 5' RACE reads and lists one entry per CDR3 protein. The data contain about 730,000 distinct CDR3 sequences, roughly 47% of them singletons. The sequenced sample consisted of blood. The source of these receptors is a woman aged 60-70 years in good health.

Details on this clonotype: At one boundary the junction diverges from the germline segment, which might be a read error. The J gene is TRBJ1-2, the V gene TRBV5-6, with 8 bases matching TRBD1. The CDR3 is made up of 14 amino acids. Germline CDR1 reads SGHDT; CDR2 reads YYEEEE. For the CDR3, the DNA is TGTGCCAGCAGCTTAGGACAGGGCAATTATGGCTACATCTTC. Translation gives CASSLGQGNYGYIF.

The table lists this clonotype with a few counts. The chain links TRBV5-1 to TRBJ2-5, with TRBD2 as a possible D gene (5 bases). V shed 3 bases and J shed 2 bases, with 8 bases lying between them. This CDR3 has 13 amino acids. Looked up from germline, CDR1 is SGHRS and CDR2 is YFSETQ. In nucleotides, the CDR3 is TGCGCCAGCAGCTGTTCGGGACAAGAGACCCAGTACTTC. Its protein product is CASSCSGQETQYF. Variable domain in full (rest from reference TRBV5-1 and TRBJ2-5): KAGVTQTPRYLIKTRGQQVTLSCSPISGHRSVSWYQQTPGQGLQFLFEYFSETQRNKGNFPGRFSGRQFSNSRSEMNVSTLELGDSALYLCASSCSGQETQYFGPGTRLLVL.

In its sample, this clonotype was seen a few times. The chain employs TRBV3-1 and TRBJ1-5; D ambiguous. With 0 bases removed from V and 2 bases from J, the gap between germline ends came to 8 bases. The CDR3 covers 15 residues. Germline lookup yields CDR1 LGHDT and CDR2 YNNKEL (reference sequence). CDR3 DNA sequence: TGTGCCAGCAGCCAAGATTCCGGGGGCAATCAGCCCCAGCATTTT. Its translation is CASSQDSGGNQPQHF. The variable domain in full, completed from reference TRBV3-1 and TRBJ1-5, reads DTAVSQTPKYLVTQMGNDKSIKCEQNLGHDTMYWYKQDSKKFLKIMFSYNNKELIINETVPNRFSPKSPDKAHLNLHINSLELGDSAVYFCASSQDSGGNQPQHFGDGTRLSIL.

As regards this clonotype: A clone one base away is much larger, so this may be a read error. CDR3 sequence reads: CASSLRGGFYSYTF. CDR3 nucleotides: TGTGCCAGCAGCTTAAGAGGGGGGTTCTATAGCTACACCTTC. The chain has TRBV13 and TRBJ1-2, with D possibly being TRBD1 (6 bases). Germline assignment: CDR1 PRHDT and CDR2 FYEKMQ (reference sequence). The CDR3 is made up of 14 amino acids.

The sample holds many counts of this clonotype. The CDR3 spells CASSRGTGSYEQYF. The CDR3 DNA reads as TGTGCCAGCAGTCGTGGGACAGGCTCCTACGAGCAGTACTTC. The chain employs TRBV12-3 or TRBV12-4 and TRBJ2-7; 8 nucleotides align to TRBD1. The ends lost 5 bases at V and 0 bases at J; junction bases unmatched: 3. CDR3 length equals 14 residues.

The chain recombines TRBV10-3 with TRBJ1-1; D unclear. V was clipped by 4 bases and J by 1 base, with 19 bases between them. The CDR3 loop spans 17 amino acids. Germline V gives CDR1 ENHRY, CDR2 SYGVKD. In nucleotides, the CDR3 is TGTGCCATCAGTGGCGTCGGGGAGAGATACTCGAACACTGAAGCTTTCTTT. This sequence encodes CAISGVGERYSNTEAFF.

V gene TRBV6-5 combines with J gene TRBJ2-2; the D gene is possibly TRBD2 (5 bases). Germline assignment: CDR1 MNHEY and CDR2 SVGAGI. This CDR3 is 16 amino acids long. V was clipped by 5 bases and J by 3 bases, with 16 bases between them. For the CDR3, the DNA is TGTGCCAGCAGTACGGGCCCAAGGGAGTACACCGGGGAGCTGTTTTTT. Translating gives CASSTGPREYTGELFF.

The gene calls are TRBV3-1 and TRBJ1-5, with TRBD1 matching 7 bases. Looked up from germline, CDR1 is LGHDT and CDR2 is YNNKEL (reference sequence). This CDR3 region has 15 residues. The ends lost 1 base at V and 7 bases at J; junction bases unmatched: 7. The CDR3 DNA reads as TGTGCCAGCAGCCAAGGAGGGGGCCGGGGGCAGCCCCAGCATTTT. This sequence encodes CASSQGGGRGQPQHF.

The J gene is TRBJ2-7, the V gene TRBV5-1; 8 nucleotides match TRBD2. Germline lookup yields CDR1 SGHRS and CDR2 YFSETQ. Trimming cost V 4 bases and J 0 bases; bases outside gene matches: 6. The length of the CDR3 is 15 residues. The CDR3 DNA sequence: TGCGCCAGCAGCCCTTTGACTAGCGACTCCTACGAGCAGTACTTC. This translates into CASSPLTSDSYEQYF.

This clonotype was seen only a few times. A clone one base away is much larger, so this may be a read error. The chain couples TRBV6-5 to TRBJ2-1; the D gene is possibly TRBD2 (6 bases). The V gene's germline CDR1 is MNHEY and CDR2 SVGAGI. This CDR3 region has 14 residues. V was trimmed by 5 bases and J by 6 bases, leaving 14 bases between them. The CDR3 sequence is CASSDLQEGNEQFF. CDR3 bases: TGTGCCAGCAGTGATCTCCAGGAGGGCAATGAGCAGTTCTTC.

This clonotype occurred a few times. The chain is built from TRBV6-2 or TRBV6-3 and TRBJ2-1, with TRBD1 identical over 7 bases. V lost 7 bases, J lost 9 bases, and 6 bases stayed unmatched. This CDR3 has 12 residues. Germline CDR1 is MNHEY and CDR2 is SVGEGT. The CDR3 DNA sequence: TGTGCCAGCAATACAGGGGTTGTTGAGCAGTTCTTC. It translates to CASNTGVVEQFF.

This clonotype was picked up a small number of times. The J gene is TRBJ1-1, the V gene TRBV10-3; possibly TRBD1 for D (5 bases). This CDR3 has 15 residues. CDR1 and CDR2 from the germline V gene are ENHRY and SYGVKD. V lost 0 bases to trimming and J lost 7 bases, with 15 bases between them. This chain's CDR3 is CAISESIRNTGEAFF. CDR3 nucleotides: TGTGCCATCAGTGAGTCGATTAGAAACACAGGTGAAGCTTTCTTT.

This clonotype has more than one count but fewer than ten. V gene TRBV7-2 combines with J gene TRBJ2-3; D not certain. Trimming took off 2 bases at V and 3 bases at J, with 21 bases between the two ends. CDR1 and CDR2 from the germline V gene are SGHTA and FQGNSA. The CDR3 contains 18 residues. The chain's CDR3 is CASSLLLSRFQGTDTQYF. The DNA for the CDR3 is TGTGCCAGCAGCTTATTACTATCCAGGTTCCAAGGAACAGATACGCAGTATTTT.

The rearrangement joins TRBV13 to TRBJ1-1; possibly TRBD1 for D (5 bases). Germline V gene data show CDR1 as PRHDT and CDR2 as FYEKMQ (reference sequence). V was pared by 6 bases and J by 7 bases, with 27 bases between. This CDR3 has 17 residues. The CDR3 protein is CASSLAPGGVVTGEAFF. The CDR3 DNA reads TGTGCCAGCAGTTTGGCCCCGGGGGGTGTAGTTACGGGTGAAGCTTTCTTT.

The rearrangement uses TRBV9 and TRBJ1-1; no definite D call. The CDR3 spans 14 residues. CDR1 is SGDLS and CDR2 is YYNGEE in the germline V gene. V lost 3 bases, J lost 5 bases, and 14 bases lay in between. The CDR3 loop is CASSGEEGWTEAFF. The CDR3 region has the DNA TGTGCCAGCAGCGGCGAGGAGGGTTGGACTGAAGCTTTCTTT. The variable domain in full, with the rest retrieved from reference TRBV9 and TRBJ1-1, is DSGVTQTPKHLITATGQRVTLRCSPRSGDLSVYWYQQSLDQGLQFLIQYYNGEERAKGNILERFSAQQFPDLHSELNLSSLELGDSALYFCASSGEEGWTEAFFGQGTRLTVV.

The rearrangement joins TRBV5-1 to TRBJ2-1; D possibly corresponds to TRBD2 (6 bases). The germline V and J ends were trimmed by 1 base and 5 bases, with 13 bases remaining between them. Germline V gene data show CDR1 as SGHRS and CDR2 as YFSETQ. The CDR3 is 15 residues long. The CDR3 DNA is TGCGCCAGCAGCTTGTTGGCTAGCGAGGACAATGAGCAGTTCTTC. Translated, it gives CASSLLASEDNEQFF.

Concerning this clonotype: A much larger clonotype is one base distant, so this may be a read error. V usage is TRBV9 and J usage is TRBJ1-2; D unclear. The CDR3 runs to 16 residues. V lost 0 bases and J lost 0, with 12 bases in between. Per the germline V gene, CDR1 is SGDLS and CDR2 is YYNGEE. For the CDR3, the DNA is TGTGCCAGCAGCGTAGATGAGCAGCTGTCTAACTATGGCTACACCTTC. Protein: CASSVDEQLSNYGYTF.

This chain connects TRBV20-1 to TRBJ1-2; TRBD1 matches at 7 bases. The CDR3 covers 16 residues. With V trimmed by 6 bases and J by 6 bases, 19 bases remained unmatched. The V gene's germline CDR1 is DFQATT and CDR2 SNEGSKA (reference sequence). Written as DNA, the CDR3 is TGCAGTGCGGAAGATAGACAGGGATTTATTTTGGATGGCTACACCTTC. Translation: CSAEDRQGFILDGYTF.

The V and J genes are TRBV3-1 and TRBJ1-6; no firm D call. This CDR3 has 17 amino acids. V was shortened by 4 bases and J by 0 bases, with 13 bases between the two germline ends. The germline gives CDR1 LGHDT, CDR2 YNNKEL (reference sequence). The CDR3: CASSPDIIDSYNSPLHF. DNA for the CDR3: TGTGCCAGCAGCCCCGACATCATTGACTCCTATAATTCACCCCTCCACTTT.

The gene calls are TRBV6-1 and TRBJ1-2; D ambiguous. The CDR3 spans 14 residues. From germline, CDR1 is MNHNS and CDR2 SASEGT. V gave up 2 bases and J gave up 3 bases, with 10 bases separating them. The chain's CDR3 is CASSENARDYGYTF. Here the CDR3 DNA reads TGTGCCAGCAGTGAAAATGCTCGAGACTATGGCTACACCTTC.

V is TRBV7-3 and J is TRBJ2-3; TRBD2 matches at 11 bases. The CDR3 contains 16 residues. With 1 base clipped from V and 6 bases from J, the junction kept 6 bases outside the gene matches. CDR1 and CDR2 from the germline V gene are SGHTA and FQGTGA. CDR3 protein: CASSLNPGTSGDTQYF. The CDR3 coding sequence is TGTGCCAGCAGCTTAAACCCCGGGACTAGCGGTGATACGCAGTATTTT.

Comment on this clonotype: This clone may be a read error of a much larger clone one base away. The chain joins TRBV10-3 to TRBJ2-1; no reliable D call. Trimming shortened V by 1 base and J by 1 base, and 20 bases separated the two germline ends. The CDR3 spans 19 residues. CDR1 and CDR2 from the germline V gene are ENHRY and SYGVKD. This chain's CDR3 is CAISELSSWGFGSYNEQFF. Here the CDR3 DNA reads TGTGCCATCAGTGAGTTGAGTAGCTGGGGATTTGGGTCCTACAATGAGCAGTTCTTC.

In this sample, this clonotype turned up a few times. The chain is built from TRBV10-2 and TRBJ2-5; D is unresolved. The DNA end lines up better with TRBJ2-7; the J call may be wrong. Germline lookup yields CDR1 WSHSY and CDR2 SAAADI. CDR3 length: 10 residues. The CDR3 loop is CASNSPEQYF. Written as DNA, the CDR3 is TGCGCCAGCAATAGTCCCGAGCAGTACTTC.

The chain is built from TRBV11-2 and TRBJ2-1; 12 bases are shared with TRBD2. CDR1 is SGHAT, CDR2 FQNNGV, per germline. The CDR3 is made up of 16 amino acids. V shed 4 bases, J shed 9 bases, and the junction held 10 bases outside the gene matches. As DNA, the CDR3 is TGTGCCAGCAGCTCCCCTCGACTAGCGGGAGTTGGTGAGCAGTTCTTC. Amino acids: CASSSPRLAGVGEQFF.

V is TRBV29-1 and J is TRBJ2-2; no clear D gene. CDR3 length equals 11 residues. The germline V gene has CDR1 SQVTM and CDR2 ANQGSEA. V lost 7 bases, J lost 4 bases, and 7 bases lay in between. The CDR3 region has the DNA TGCAGCGCCGAGGTCACCGGGGAGCTGTTTTTT. Amino acid sequence: CSAEVTGELFF.

V is TRBV10-2 and J is TRBJ2-7; 9 bases agree with TRBD2. Germline V gene data show CDR1 as WSHSY and CDR2 as SAAADI. With V trimmed by 6 bases and J by 4 bases, 7 bases remained unmatched. The CDR3 is made up of 14 amino acids. The CDR3 sequence: CASREPREGYEQYF. The CDR3, as DNA: TGCGCCAGCAGGGAGCCGCGGGAGGGATACGAGCAGTACTTC.